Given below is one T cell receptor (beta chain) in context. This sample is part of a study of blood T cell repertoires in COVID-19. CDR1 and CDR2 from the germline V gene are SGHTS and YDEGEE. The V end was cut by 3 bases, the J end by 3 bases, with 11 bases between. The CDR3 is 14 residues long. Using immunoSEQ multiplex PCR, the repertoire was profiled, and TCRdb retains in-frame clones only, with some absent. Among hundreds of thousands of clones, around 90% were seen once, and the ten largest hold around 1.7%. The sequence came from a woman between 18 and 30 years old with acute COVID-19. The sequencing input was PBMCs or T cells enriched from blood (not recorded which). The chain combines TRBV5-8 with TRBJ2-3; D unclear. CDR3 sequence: CASSSQSLTDTQYF. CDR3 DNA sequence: TGTGCCAGCAGCTCACAGTCCCTAACAGATACGCAGTATTTT.